Following are 18 T cell receptor beta chains from one sample sequenced in a study of CD8 T cells in Susac syndrome. With random hexamers, reverse transcription was performed on roughly 0.45 to 1 ug of RNA. TCRdb reprocessed the immunoSEQ multiplex PCR reads via MiXCR and lists one record per CDR3 protein. The sample yields around 180,000 distinct CDR3 sequences, 85% to 95% seen once. Sequences were obtained from CD8+ T cells from PBMCs. The receptors stem from a human donor with multiple sclerosis.

This clonotype is a singleton in its sample. This chain uses TRBV20-1 with TRBJ2-7, with D unresolved. Trimming took 0 bases from V and 0 from J, leaving 12 bases between them. Germline values: CDR1 DFQATT, CDR2 SNEGSKA (reference sequence). The CDR3 runs to 15 residues. In DNA form, the CDR3 reads TGCAGTGCTAGAGATCAAGCATATAGCTCCTACGAGCAGTACTTC. Protein: CSARDQAYSSYEQYF.

The rearrangement uses TRBV27 and TRBJ2-5, with unresolved D. The CDR3 consists of 15 residues. V was trimmed by 6 bases and J by 2 bases, leaving 16 bases between them. Germline CDR1 reads MNHEY; CDR2 reads SMNVEV (reference sequence). Here the CDR3 DNA reads TGTGCCAGCAGCCGGCCCCCCTATATTCAAGAGACCCAGTACTTC. This translates into CASSRPPYIQETQYF.

The chain combines TRBV6-5 with TRBJ2-4; no clear D gene. The CDR3 runs to 13 residues. Germline assignment: CDR1 MNHEY and CDR2 SVGAGI. Trimming removed 8 bases at V and 2 bases at J, with 10 bases between. This CDR3 reads CASAEEPKNIQYF. CDR3 in DNA: TGTGCCAGCGCCGAGGAACCCAAAAACATTCAGTACTTC.

The rearrangement uses TRBV20-1 and TRBJ2-3, with 12 bases that match TRBD2. This CDR3 comprises 17 residues. With 6 bases clipped from V and 0 bases from J, the junction kept 10 bases outside the gene matches. Per germline, CDR1 DFQATT and CDR2 SNEGSKA (reference sequence). CDR3 in DNA: TGCAGTGCCCGAGGGGGGACTAGCGGGTCGAGCACAGATACGCAGTATTTT. Encoded protein: CSARGGTSGSSTDTQYF.

This rearrangement joins TRBV5-1 to TRBJ2-1, with D hard to call. The CDR3 consists of 13 residues. With 5 bases removed from V and 5 bases from J, the gap between germline ends came to 11 bases. Germline loops: CDR1 SGHRS, CDR2 YFSETQ. The CDR3 coding sequence is TGCGCCAGCAGGCGTGACGGAGACAATGAGCAGTTCTTC. It translates to CASRRDGDNEQFF.

The chain is built from TRBV13 and TRBJ2-3, with 10 bases that match TRBD2. Germline trimming cut 6 bases from V and 2 bases from J; bases unmatched to any gene: 8. The CDR3 is 16 residues long. In germline, CDR1 is PRHDT, CDR2 FYEKMQ (reference sequence). In DNA form, the CDR3 reads TGTGCCAGCAGACGCAGCGGGGGGGGATACACAGATACGCAGTATTTT. Protein sequence: CASRRSGGGYTDTQYF.

V usage is TRBV27 and J usage is TRBJ2-5; D gene ambiguous. CDR1 and CDR2 from the germline V gene are MNHEY and SMNVEV (reference sequence). The V and J ends lost 10 bases and 2 bases respectively, with 11 bases between them. This CDR3 comprises 12 residues. CDR3 sequence: CANGPSQETQYF. CDR3 bases: TGTGCCAACGGACCCTCTCAAGAGACCCAGTACTTC.

The chain couples TRBV20-1 to TRBJ2-7; the match to TRBD2 covers 8 bases. V shed 0 bases and J 3 bases; nucleotides not matched to a gene: 7. The CDR3 contains 15 residues. CDR1 is DFQATT, CDR2 SNEGSKA, per germline (reference sequence). CDR3 sequence (DNA): TGCAGTGCTAGAGATTTGCGGGAGGCAAACTACGAGCAGTACTTC. The encoded protein is CSARDLREANYEQYF.

The V and J genes are TRBV12-5 and TRBJ1-1; D remains ambiguous. Trimming cost V 2 bases and J 8 bases, with 6 bases left between them. Germline assignment: CDR1 LGHNT and CDR2 FRNRAP. The CDR3 totals 11 residues. CDR3 in amino acids: CASGLSWEAFF. The CDR3 nucleotides read TGTGCTAGTGGTTTGTCTTGGGAAGCTTTCTTT. Combining the CDR3 with reference TRBV12-5 and TRBJ1-1 gives the whole variable domain DARVTQTPRHKVTEMGQEVTMRCQPILGHNTVFWYRQTMMQGLELLAYFRNRAPLDDSGMPKDRFSAEMPDATLATLKIQPSEPRDSAVYFCASGLSWEAFFGQGTRLTVV.

This clonotype has only a few counts. The chain carries TRBV20-1 and TRBJ2-7, with a possible D match to TRBD2 (6 bases). The CDR3 is 13 amino acids. CDR1 DFQATT and CDR2 SNEGSKA come from the germline V gene (reference sequence). Trimming stripped 0 bases from V and 2 bases from J, with 8 bases between. The CDR3 nucleotides read TGCAGTGCTAGAGATCCGGGAGCCTACGAGCAGTACTTC. This gives the protein CSARDPGAYEQYF.

The rearrangement joins TRBV4-1 to TRBJ2-3; D might be TRBD2 (6 bases). Germline V gives CDR1 MGHRA, CDR2 YSYEKL. The CDR3 has 13 amino acids. Trimming cost V 0 bases and J 11 bases, with 12 bases left between them. The CDR3, as DNA: TGCGCCAGCAGCCAAGAAGGGAAGGAGGGGCAGTATTTT. It encodes CASSQEGKEGQYF.

The rearrangement links TRBV7-9 to TRBJ2-5, with D unclear. V shed 4 bases and J shed 3 bases, with 18 bases lying between them. The CDR3 runs 16 residues. Germline CDR1 reads SEHNR; CDR2 reads FQNEAQ (reference sequence). In DNA form, the CDR3 reads TGTGCCAGCAGCTACTCCGGCCAAGCAGATAAAGAGACCCAGTACTTC. This gives the protein CASSYSGQADKETQYF.

DNA for the CDR3: TGTGCCAGCAGTTTATTTCATAACACTGAAGCTTTCTTT. Amino acid sequence: CASSLFHNTEAFF. The chain links TRBV27 to TRBJ1-1; D is unresolved. Trimming cost V 1 base and J 2 bases, with 5 bases left between them. The CDR3 runs to 13 residues. Germline CDR1 MNHEY, CDR2 SMNVEV (reference sequence).

This chain connects TRBV15 to TRBJ2-5, with D perhaps assigned TRBD1 or TRBD2 (5 bases each). CDR3 length: 13 residues. V shed 8 bases and J shed 3 bases, with 13 bases lying between them. Germline values: CDR1 LNHNV, CDR2 YYDKDF (reference sequence). CDR3 in DNA: TGTGCCACCTCTTCGAGGGGTAAAGAGACCCAGTACTTC. Protein sequence: CATSSRGKETQYF.

V usage is TRBV5-6 and J usage is TRBJ2-3; D remains unclear. CDR1 is SGHDT and CDR2 is YYEEEE in the germline V gene. This CDR3 is built from 14 residues. V was trimmed by 0 bases and J by 6 bases, leaving 11 bases between them. The CDR3 spells CASSLVIRGDTQYF. The DNA for the CDR3 is TGTGCCAGCAGCTTGGTGATTCGTGGGGATACGCAGTATTTT.

This chain uses TRBV20-1 with TRBJ2-7; D is possibly TRBD1 (6 bases). Trimming stripped 4 bases from V and 3 bases from J, with 13 bases between. Germline CDR1 is DFQATT and CDR2 is SNEGSKA (reference sequence). The CDR3 spans 13 residues. The chain's CDR3 is CSANPGHNYEQYF. In nucleotides, the CDR3 is TGCAGTGCTAACCCGGGACATAACTACGAGCAGTACTTC.

The V gene is TRBV20-1, the J gene TRBJ1-2; possible D gene TRBD1, 6 bases. V was trimmed by 6 bases and J by 0 bases, leaving 14 bases between them. The CDR3 extends over 14 amino acids. Per the germline V gene, CDR1 is DFQATT and CDR2 is SNEGSKA (reference sequence). In DNA, the CDR3 is TGCAGTGCGCCACCGGGACAACCTAACTATGGCTACACCTTC. Translation: CSAPPGQPNYGYTF.

The V call is TRBV29-1, the J call TRBJ1-1; 9 bases fit TRBD1. The V gene end was trimmed by 6 bases and the J gene end by 2 bases; junction bases not matched to a gene: 7. Germline-derived CDR1 and CDR2 are SQVTM and ANQGSEA. The CDR3 sequence is 14 residues long. As DNA, the CDR3 is TGCAGCGTGGACCGACAGGGGGTCAACACTGAAGCTTTCTTT. Translation gives CSVDRQGVNTEAFF.